These 8 T cell receptor beta chains were all obtained from the same sample, sequenced in a study of beta chain features in type 1 diabetes. Reverse transcription of all isolated RNA meant that expressed TCRB transcripts were sequenced. The protocol was immunoSEQ multiplex PCR, while the TCRdb copy is restricted to in-frame clones and leaves out a portion. The sample consists of more than 150,000 clones, around an eighth of them appearing once. The sample taken for sequencing was central memory CD4+ T cells from blood. These receptors all stem from a woman between 18 and 29 years old in good health.

The V call is TRBV19, the J call TRBJ2-1; 12 nucleotides align to TRBD2. CDR3 size: 15 residues. The germline V gene encodes CDR1 LNHDA and CDR2 SQIVND (reference sequence). The V gene end was trimmed by 2 bases and the J gene end by 10 bases; junction bases not matched to a gene: 6. The CDR3 sequence is CASSILAGGPREQFF. Here the CDR3 DNA reads TGTGCCAGTAGTATACTAGCGGGAGGGCCACGGGAGCAGTTCTTC.

This clone showed up just a few times. V usage is TRBV6-6 and J usage is TRBJ1-2, with 8 positions matching TRBD1. The length of the CDR3 is 13 residues. V lost 6 bases, J lost 4 bases, and 4 bases stayed unmatched. The germline V gene has CDR1 MNHNY and CDR2 SVGAGI (reference sequence). CDR3 sequence: CASRRQGSYGYTF. DNA for the CDR3: TGTGCCAGCAGAAGACAGGGGTCCTATGGCTACACCTTC.

V gene TRBV19 combines with J gene TRBJ2-6, with 10 positions matching TRBD1. CDR1 is LNHDA and CDR2 is SQIVND in the germline V gene (reference sequence). V was clipped by 4 bases and J by 0 bases; unmatched bases: 3. This CDR3 comprises 17 residues. In nucleotides, the CDR3 is TGTGCCAGTAGTAGACAGGGGGCGAGCTCTGGGGCCAACGTCCTGACTTTC. This sequence encodes CASSRQGASSGANVLTF.

V is TRBV6-5 and J is TRBJ2-1, with 7 positions matching TRBD2. Germline V lookup: CDR1 MNHEY, CDR2 SVGAGI. Losses at the gene ends were 6 bases for V and 10 bases for J; bases not matched to a gene: 3. The CDR3 covers 11 residues. In nucleotides, the CDR3 is TGTGCCAGCAGACGAGCGGGAGAGCAGTTCTTC. The encoded protein is CASRRAGEQFF.

The chain links TRBV5-1 to TRBJ1-2; possibly TRBD1 for D (5 bases). The CDR3 extends over 12 amino acids. From germline, CDR1 is SGHRS and CDR2 YFSETQ. The germline V and J ends were trimmed by 5 bases and 5 bases, with 10 bases remaining between them. Here the CDR3 reads CASRQETYGYTF. CDR3 DNA: TGCGCCAGCAGACAGGAAACATATGGCTACACCTTC.

This clone appeared a few times. The gene calls are TRBV27 and TRBJ2-7, with a possible D match to TRBD1 (5 bases). CDR3 length equals 15 residues. Germline assignment: CDR1 MNHEY and CDR2 SMNVEV (reference sequence). V was trimmed by 2 bases and J by 3 bases, leaving 14 bases between them. The CDR3 bases are TGTGCCAGCAGTTTAAAGGGTCGGCAGGGCTACGAGCAGTACTTC. Its translation is CASSLKGRQGYEQYF.

This clone has only one observation. The chain has TRBV9 and TRBJ1-4; TRBD1 is a possible D gene (6 bases). This CDR3 is built from 18 residues. V dropped 4 bases and J dropped 1 base, with 20 bases sitting between them. Per the germline V gene, CDR1 is SGDLS and CDR2 is YYNGEE. The DNA for the CDR3 is TGTGCCAGCAGCCCCTCGGTGGGGGCGTTGGGAACTAATGAAAAACTGTTTTTT. Translated, it gives CASSPSVGALGTNEKLFF. The whole variable domain, remainder taken from reference TRBV9 and TRBJ1-4, is DSGVTQTPKHLITATGQRVTLRCSPRSGDLSVYWYQQSLDQGLQFLIQYYNGEERAKGNILERFSAQQFPDLHSELNLSSLELGDSALYFCASSPSVGALGTNEKLFFGSGTQLSVL.

This clone showed up just a few times. The genes are TRBV30 and TRBJ2-5, with TRBD2 matching over 12 bases. Trimming took 3 bases from V and 5 from J; bases not matched to a gene: 7. Germline-derived CDR1 and CDR2 are GTSNPN and SVGIG (reference sequence). This CDR3 has 15 residues. The CDR3 DNA is TGTGCCTGGAGCGGACTAGCGGGACTGGGGGAGACCCAGTACTTC. Its protein product is CAWSGLAGLGETQYF.